One and the same sample provided the 11 T cell receptor beta chains below, sequenced in a study of T cell repertoires in cytomegalovirus infection. One entry per CDR3 protein results from TCRdb running MiXCR on the reads. The sample lists around 280,000 distinct CDR3 sequences, about 9.2% occurring once. The sequencing input was PBMCs. All receptors come from a human donor in good health (CMV status not recorded). Some clones in this sample may be carry-over from other donors' samples.

This clonotype was observed a few times. For the CDR3, the DNA is TGTGCCAGCAGCTTCGACACCTTC. Its translation is CASSFDTF. The chain employs TRBV7-9 and TRBJ1-2, with D unclear. This CDR3 region has 8 residues. V was pared by 3 bases and J by 12 bases, with 2 bases between. Germline assignment: CDR1 SEHNR and CDR2 FQNEAQ (reference sequence). The entire variable domain, with the rest obtained from reference TRBV7-9 and TRBJ1-2, is as follows: DTGVSQNPRHKITKRGQNVTFRCDPISEHNRLYWYRQTLGQGPEFLTYFQNEAQLEKSRLLSDRFSAERPKGSFSTLEIQRTEQGDSAMYLCASSFDTFGSGTRLTVV.

This clonotype was seen only a few times. The chain has TRBV28 and TRBJ2-3, with 7 bases matching TRBD2. This CDR3 contains 15 residues. Germline CDR1 and CDR2: MDHEN and SYDVKM. V trimming: 3 bases; J trimming: 3 bases; junction bases outside the gene matches: 6. The CDR3 DNA reads TGTGCCAGCAGTTTCTTGCGGGGGATAACAGATACGCAGTATTTT. Its translation: CASSFLRGITDTQYF.

This clonotype was detected only a few times. CDR3 in DNA: TGTGCCAGCAGCCCTGGAGGGAGCGTCTACGAGCAGTACTTC. It specifies CASSPGGSVYEQYF. The chain carries TRBV9 and TRBJ2-7, with D maybe TRBD2 (6 bases). Between the trimmed V and J ends, which lost 4 bases and 3 bases, there was a span of 14 bases. The CDR3 extends over 14 amino acids. CDR1 and CDR2 (germline): SGDLS, YYNGEE.

The chain uses TRBV19 and TRBJ2-1, with a possible D match to TRBD2 (5 bases). Trimming stripped 2 bases from V and 1 base from J, with 12 bases between. CDR1 and CDR2 from the germline V gene are LNHDA and SQIVND (reference sequence). This CDR3 region has 16 residues. The CDR3 spells CASSIRGSSSYNEQFF. In nucleotides, the CDR3 is TGTGCCAGTAGTATACGGGGTAGTAGTTCCTACAATGAGCAGTTCTTC. Based on the CDR3 plus reference TRBV19 and TRBJ2-1, the full variable domain is DGGITQSPKYLFRKEGQNVTLSCEQNLNHDAMYWYRQDPGQGLRLIYYSQIVNDFQKGDIAEGYSVSREKKESFPLTVTSAQKNPTAFYLCASSIRGSSSYNEQFFGPGTRLTVL.

This clonotype was counted ten times or more. The chain has TRBV6-8 and TRBJ2-1; TRBD1 matches 8 bases. The CDR3 is 15 residues long. From germline, CDR1 is MNHGY and CDR2 SAAAGT. The J segment lost 8 bases and the V segment lost 7 bases, leaving 13 bases of the junction unmatched. The CDR3 protein is CASNPSDRDKDEQFF. The CDR3 DNA reads as TGTGCCAGCAACCCATCGGACAGGGATAAGGATGAGCAGTTCTTC.

The chain uses TRBV20-1 and TRBJ1-1; perhaps TRBD1 as D (6 bases). This CDR3 comprises 14 residues. The germline V gene has CDR1 DFQATT and CDR2 SNEGSKA (reference sequence). V dropped 4 bases and J dropped 4 bases, with 16 bases sitting between them. Here the CDR3 DNA reads TGCAGTGCTAAGTCCGGGGGCTCGGGCACTGAAGCTTTCTTT. It specifies CSAKSGGSGTEAFF.

Ten or more counts support this clonotype. This chain uses TRBV11-2 with TRBJ1-3; no firm D call. The length of the CDR3 is 17 residues. CDR1 and CDR2 from the germline V gene are SGHAT and FQNNGV. Trimming left V 0 bases short and J 3 bases short, with 15 bases between. The CDR3 DNA reads as TGTGCCAGCAGCTTAGAGCCACGGGCTCGGTTTGGAAACACCATATATTTT. Translation: CASSLEPRARFGNTIYF.

There are many counts of this clonotype. This rearrangement joins TRBV7-9 to TRBJ1-2; D is unclear. The V end lost 10 bases, the J end lost 7 bases, and 28 bases lay between the germline ends. Looked up from germline, CDR1 is SEHNR and CDR2 is FQNEAQ (reference sequence). The CDR3 consists of 16 residues. This CDR3 is CAINNNDRHPSGGYTF. The CDR3 DNA is TGTGCCATCAACAACAATGACCGTCACCCCTCTGGTGGCTACACCTTC.

This clonotype was counted ten times or more. This chain joins TRBV29-1 and TRBJ2-5; D is uncertain. V shed 3 bases and J shed 1 base, with 6 bases lying between them. The CDR3 loop spans 12 amino acids. Germline V lookup: CDR1 SQVTM, CDR2 ANQGSEA. The CDR3 coding sequence is TGCAGCGTTGAGGCAACCCAAGAGACCCAGTACTTC. It encodes CSVEATQETQYF.

This clonotype was seen many times. The chain employs TRBV2 and TRBJ2-7; weak D call: TRBD1 (6 bases). Germline V CDR1 and CDR2: SNHLY, FYNNEI. This CDR3 is 15 amino acids long. V was pared by 5 bases and J by 0 bases, with 14 bases between. CDR3 region: CASSYPDRTSYEQYV. Written as DNA, the CDR3 is TGTGCCAGCAGTTACCCAGACAGGACCTCCTACGAGCAGTACGTC.

This clonotype was seen at least ten times. This chain uses TRBV7-3 with TRBJ1-1; no clear D gene. CDR3 length equals 13 residues. The V gene lost 6 bases and the J gene lost 4 bases, with 12 bases spanning the gap. Looked up from germline, CDR1 is SGHTA and CDR2 is FQGTGA. In DNA form, the CDR3 reads TGTGCCAGCAGGGAGGAGGCGGGCACTGAAGCTTTCTTT. Its protein product is CASREEAGTEAFF.